The 20 T cell receptor beta chains given below trace back to one sample, sequenced in a study of identical twins. Using its own MiXCR run on the 5' RACE reads, TCRdb lists one record per CDR3 protein. The data show approximately 470,000 distinct CDR3 sequences, approximately 14% seen once. The same sample was also studied in work on yellow fever vaccine responses in identical twins.

Sequencing was performed on CD4+ T cells sorted from blood. Receptors originate from a woman aged 18-29 years in good health.

The genes are TRBV7-2 and TRBJ2-7; 8 positions match TRBD2. V dropped 5 bases and J dropped 6; count of bases not matched to a gene: 15. The CDR3 contains 16 residues. The V gene's germline CDR1 is SGHTA and CDR2 FQGNSA. For the CDR3, the DNA is TGTGCCAGCAGCCTAAGGGCCGGGACTAGTGTCATCGAGCAGTACTTC. Translating it yields CASSLRAGTSVIEQYF.

This clonotype was detected a few times. The J gene is TRBJ2-4, the V gene TRBV6-2 or TRBV6-3, with D uncertain. CDR1 and CDR2 from the germline V gene are MNHEY and SVGEGT. The length of the CDR3 is 13 residues. CDR3 nucleotides: TGTGCTACCACCCCGGCTGCAAAAAACATTCAGTACTTC. Translating gives CATTPAAKNIQYF.

This clonotype has a handful of counts. The V call is TRBV30, the J call TRBJ2-2; D gene unclear. The length of the CDR3 is 14 residues. Looked up from germline, CDR1 is GTSNPN and CDR2 is SVGIG (reference sequence). Trimming pared 2 bases from V and 0 bases from J, leaving 7 bases between. CDR3 protein: CAWSRRANTGELFF. The CDR3 nucleotides are TGTGCCTGGAGTAGGCGAGCGAACACCGGGGAGCTGTTTTTT.

This clonotype was detected only a few times. The chain employs TRBV20-1 and TRBJ2-7; D is tentatively TRBD1 or TRBD2 (6 bases each). Trimming left V 0 bases short and J 0 bases short, with 12 bases between. Germline V gives CDR1 DFQATT, CDR2 SNEGSKA (reference sequence). This CDR3 region has 15 residues. This CDR3 reads CSARDVRGDSYEQYF. Here the CDR3 DNA reads TGCAGTGCTAGAGATGTAAGGGGGGACTCCTACGAGCAGTACTTC.

The rearrangement links TRBV28 to TRBJ1-4; possible D gene TRBD1, 6 bases. In germline, CDR1 is MDHEN, CDR2 SYDVKM. The CDR3 has 16 residues. V was cut by 3 bases and J by 7 bases, with 18 bases left in between. CDR3 loop: CASSFSRRGAGEKLFF. DNA of the CDR3: TGTGCCAGCAGTTTTTCCCGGCGGGGGGCCGGTGAAAAACTGTTTTTT. Using reference TRBV28 and TRBJ1-4 for the parts outside the CDR3, the full variable domain is DVKVTQSSRYLVKRTGEKVFLECVQDMDHENMFWYRQDPGLGLRLIYFSYDVKMKEKGDIPEGYSVSREKKERFSLILESASTNQTSMYLCASSFSRRGAGEKLFFGSGTQLSVL.

The chain has TRBV2 and TRBJ1-4; 8 bases line up with TRBD1. Germline CDR1 reads SNHLY; CDR2 reads FYNNEI. The V segment lost 6 bases and the J segment 6 bases; nucleotides outside the gene matches: 9. The length of the CDR3 is 15 residues. The DNA for the CDR3 is TGTGCCAGCAGCGCCATGGACAGGGAACATGAAAAACTGTTTTTT. Protein product: CASSAMDREHEKLFF.

V usage is TRBV28 and J usage is TRBJ2-2, with D possibly matching TRBD1 (6 bases). Trimming shortened V by 3 bases and J by 0 bases, and 8 bases separated the two germline ends. The CDR3 consists of 15 residues. Germline CDR1 is MDHEN and CDR2 is SYDVKM. For the CDR3, the DNA is TGTGCCAGCAGTTTTCAGGGGACGAACACCGGGGAGCTGTTTTTT. Translation: CASSFQGTNTGELFF.

This CDR3 reads CASSSPGLAGDEQYF. The CDR3 coding sequence is TGTGCCAGCAGCTCACCGGGACTAGCGGGAGACGAGCAGTACTTC. The chain is built from TRBV7-8 and TRBJ2-7, with 14 bases lining up with TRBD2. The CDR3 sequence is 15 residues long. V lost 4 bases to trimming and J lost 5 bases; unmatched junction nucleotides: 4. Germline CDR1 is SGHVS and CDR2 is FQNEAQ.

The chain uses TRBV5-4 and TRBJ1-6; 8 nucleotides align to TRBD1. This CDR3 has 15 amino acids. V was clipped by 4 bases and J by 10 bases; unmatched bases: 10. CDR1 SGHNT and CDR2 YYREEE come from the germline V gene (reference sequence). The CDR3 region has the DNA TGTGCCAGCAGCATCCAGGGGGCGAGTTTATCACCCCTCCACTTT. Its protein product is CASSIQGASLSPLHF.

This clonotype appeared a few times. The V gene is TRBV4-2, the J gene TRBJ2-3; D not resolved. The germline V and J ends were trimmed by 3 bases and 4 bases, with 11 bases remaining between them. The V gene's germline CDR1 is LGHNA and CDR2 YNFKEQ. This CDR3 has 14 amino acids. Here the CDR3 reads CASSHSEPPDTQYF. The CDR3, as DNA: TGTGCCAGCAGCCACTCAGAGCCCCCAGATACGCAGTATTTT.

This clonotype was seen only a few times. This sequence joins TRBV29-1 and TRBJ2-7; 8 bases map to TRBD1. Germline CDR1 reads SQVTM; CDR2 reads ANQGSEA. The CDR3 is 14 amino acids. V shed 3 bases, J shed 5 bases, and the junction held 9 bases outside the gene matches. CDR3 in DNA: TGCAGCGTTGACAGGGGGCAGGTGGGAAACGAGCAGTACTTC. Protein sequence: CSVDRGQVGNEQYF.

The sample holds a few counts of this clonotype. This chain joins TRBV7-9 and TRBJ2-5; maybe TRBD2 (5 bases). Germline V lookup: CDR1 SEHNR, CDR2 FQNEAQ (reference sequence). Trimming removed 1 base at V and 2 bases at J, with 14 bases between. The CDR3 is 16 amino acids. CDR3 region: CASSLGRRSDQETQYF. The CDR3 DNA reads TGTGCCAGCAGCTTAGGGAGGCGGTCAGATCAAGAGACCCAGTACTTC. Full variable domain (rest looked up from reference TRBV7-9 and TRBJ2-5): DTGVSQNPRHKITKRGQNVTFRCDPISEHNRLYWYRQTLGQGPEFLTYFQNEAQLEKSRLLSDRFSAERPKGSFSTLEIQRTEQGDSAMYLCASSLGRRSDQETQYFGPGTRLLVL.

This clonotype was seen repeatedly, ten times or more. This chain links TRBV7-9 with TRBJ1-2, with 9 bases fitting TRBD1. With V trimmed by 4 bases and J by 14 bases, 5 bases remained unmatched. The CDR3 has 11 amino acids. Germline CDR1 and CDR2: SEHNR and FQNEAQ (reference sequence). The CDR3 DNA reads as TGTGCCAGCAGCTCCCGGGACAGGGCTACCTTC. This translates into CASSSRDRATF.

This clonotype was recorded at least ten times. The DNA for the CDR3 is TGTGCCAGCAGTCCCGGCGGGTTCGCCGGGGAGCTGTTTTTT. Amino acid sequence: CASSPGGFAGELFF. J is TRBJ2-2 and V is TRBV6-1; perhaps TRBD2 as D (5 bases). The germline V gene encodes CDR1 MNHNS and CDR2 SASEGT. The V end was cut by 5 bases, the J end by 6 bases, with 13 bases between. The CDR3 contains 14 residues.

This clonotype came up a few times. The rearrangement links TRBV4-3 to TRBJ2-2; no firm D call. Germline values: CDR1 LGHNA, CDR2 YSLEER. The CDR3 contains 15 residues. With 3 bases removed from V and 5 bases from J, the gap between germline ends came to 13 bases. As DNA, the CDR3 is TGCGCCAGCAGCCAGCTGGGTGCCGGGACCGGGGAGCTGTTTTTT. Residues: CASSQLGAGTGELFF.

This clonotype was seen a handful of times. The gene calls are TRBV7-9 and TRBJ1-1; D call uncertain. Germline CDR1 and CDR2: SEHNR and FQNEAQ (reference sequence). Trimming removed 4 bases from V and 1 base from J, with 7 bases in between. This CDR3 is built from 13 residues. The CDR3 region has the DNA TGTGCCAGCAGCTCTATCCAGAACACTGAAGCTTTCTTT. This encodes CASSSIQNTEAFF.

The chain has TRBV4-3 and TRBJ2-1; D is perhaps TRBD2 (6 bases). CDR1 LGHNA and CDR2 YSLEER come from the germline V gene. The CDR3 runs 13 residues. Deletions cut 4 bases from V and 5 bases from J, with 9 bases between. This CDR3 reads CASSRGGNNEQFF. The CDR3 nucleotides read TGCGCCAGCAGCCGCGGCGGGAACAATGAGCAGTTCTTC.

This clonotype was picked up a small number of times. The V gene is TRBV3-1, the J gene TRBJ1-1; possible D gene TRBD1, 6 bases. V dropped 0 bases and J dropped 6 bases, with 11 bases sitting between them. This CDR3 comprises 14 residues. Germline V gene sequence: CDR1 LGHDT, CDR2 YNNKEL (reference sequence). CDR3 residues: CASSQDGGRAEAFF. The DNA of the CDR3 is TGTGCCAGCAGCCAAGACGGGGGGCGGGCTGAAGCTTTCTTT.

The rearrangement joins TRBV10-2 to TRBJ1-6, with D hard to call. The CDR3 totals 14 residues. V lost 5 bases and J lost 5, with 10 bases in between. Germline values: CDR1 WSHSY, CDR2 SAAADI. As DNA, the CDR3 is TGCGCCAGCAGTATACCGGGAAATAATTCACCCCTCCACTTT. This gives the protein CASSIPGNNSPLHF.

This rearrangement joins TRBV27 to TRBJ2-3; TRBD1 is a possible D gene (6 bases). The germline V gene has CDR1 MNHEY and CDR2 SMNVEV (reference sequence). CDR3 length: 15 residues. Between the trimmed V and J ends, which lost 7 bases and 0 bases, there was a span of 14 bases. CDR3 coding DNA: TGTGCCAGCACTCGACAGGCTACTAGCACAGATACGCAGTATTTT. It translates to CASTRQATSTDTQYF.